This note documents a single TCR beta chain sequence. Its antigen remains undetermined. No much larger clone exists at a distance of one base, and base qualities are not known. The donors were roughly 40 Caucasian individuals from Russia, aged roughly 6 to 95 years, who were systemically healthy. Each donor gave ten milliliters of peripheral blood, collected into EDTA-treated Vacutainer tubes. Ficoll-Paque density-gradient centrifugation was used to isolate PBMCs, with at least 6.5 million per sample. Total RNA, at least 6 micrograms per sample, was extracted from PBMCs with Trizol reagent. Naive CD45RAhigh/CD27high T cell percentages were measured by flow cytometry on a PBMC aliquot from every donor. Receptor libraries were prepared by 5' RACE. The sequencer was an Illumina HiSeq 2500. A second PCR of about 7 to 12 cycles was performed with a sample-barcoded 5' primer and a J-beta primer mix. A unique molecular identifier was introduced onto each TCR beta cDNA molecule by a template-switch 5' adaptor carrying 12 random nucleotides. Each sample yielded at least 3 million CDR3-containing paired-end reads. First-strand cDNA was synthesized from all RNA with the Mint cDNA synthesis kit, primed by a TRBC-specific oligonucleotide. Following uracil-DNA glycosylase treatment, a first 18-cycle PCR with universal primers M1SS and BC2_uni_R was performed on all cDNA. The study's processing was this. For normalization, 1 million high-quality reads were randomly selected from each sample, with every read carrying a distinct molecular identifier. Instead of being binned into consensus sequences, reads with shared molecular identifiers were discarded. MiTCR, run with a Q25 quality threshold and the strictest error-elimination algorithm, handled CDR3 identification, clonotype clustering and error correction. A nonparametric unseen species model using Euler transformation provided a lower-bound estimate of total TCR beta diversity. TCRdb applied fastp at Q25 and MiXCR to the public reads, then kept only in-frame beta chains. For every CDR3 protein sequence, its rows merge into one entry that carries the most common genes and DNA. None of the V and J calls come from the authors' own analysis; TCRdb made them. This sample holds about 1.4 million distinct CDR3 sequences; approximately 59% were observed only once. Of the sample, 6.5% to 8% falls within the top ten clones.

The data are from a study of blood T cells in healthy people across ages (dated by TCRdb to between 2015 and 2017). Some background on the complete study: In model experiments, template switching captured about one uniquely barcoded TCR beta cDNA molecule for every two T cells. To track age-related changes in TCR beta repertoire diversity, the study relied on deep sequencing normalized with unique cDNA molecular identifiers. The donors were divided into four age groups: young (average around 15 years), middle-aged (under 40), aged (62) and long-lived (roughly 88). To avoid experimental bias, donors of different ages were randomly spread across the sequencing lanes. The study analyzed two additional independent replicas of 1 million unique cDNA reads from the same blood draw for two donors, one aged 18 to 29 and one aged 80 or older. The study at large found these results: Total diversity estimates from one million sequenced T cells were considered lower bounds and underestimates. As age increased, observed TCR beta diversity per million T cells dropped in a roughly linear way, and a significant reduction was already evident by age 40. A strong correlation was found between observed TCR beta diversity and the percentage of naive T cells measured by flow cytometry. Conclusive comparison of naive and antigen-experienced compartments was prevented by the profiling of bulk unsorted PBMCs. Because the CMV infection status of the donors was unknown, age-related changes in expanded clonotypes may potentially have been confounded. The long-lived group showed more naive CD4+ T cells, fewer expanded clones and increased TCR diversity than the aged group, suggesting age selection.

Trimming takes 8 bases from V and 7 bases from J, and the germline ends sit 8 bases apart. Counted from cysteine to phenylalanine, this CDR3 has 10 amino acids. The DNA shown is the 30-base CDR3, in frame from base 1. The CDR1 and CDR2 encoded by the germline V gene are ENHRY and SYGVKD. Recombination joined TRBV10-3 with TRBJ2-5, with the D gene not confidently named. The source material was blood. The sequence came from a man between 18 and 35 years old in good health. The sequenced DNA: TGTGCCATCGGACGTGGGACCCAGTACTTC. It specifies CAIGRGTQYF.